Sequencing of this TCR beta chain was carried out in a study of T cell responses to AZD1222 COVID-19 vaccine. General observations from the study: Unmutated variant regions are reportedly targeted by nearly half of spike-specific TCRs. Among the donors, most were white British and more were female, and clonal diversity was possibly underestimated. It was only 6 or 7 AZD1222 recipients who were seropositive at baseline.

Sequencing was performed with immunoSEQ multiplex PCR; in TCRdb, only in-frame clones are kept and a portion is missing. This table has over 85,000 clones, 90% appearing once. With regard to this clone: Its antigen is not known.

The sequences come from peripheral blood, collected on day 0 of AZD1222 vaccination. This clonotype was obtained from an adult in good health.

The CDR3 protein is CASINPSYNEQFF. CDR3 in DNA: TGTGCCAGCATAAATCCCTCCTACAATGAGCAGTTCTTC. The gene calls are TRBV2 and TRBJ2-1; D not resolved. V shed 7 bases and J shed 0 bases, with 7 bases lying between them. There are 13 residues in the CDR3. The germline gives CDR1 SNHLY, CDR2 FYNNEI.